This T cell receptor (beta chain) was profiled in a study of CD8+ T cells in alopecia areata. Study as a whole: It was roughly 6-11-week-old female C3H/HeJ mice that received skin from approximately 6-13-month-old C3H/HeJ graft donors with spontaneous alopecia. The study's findings and limits: Clonality exceeded that of normal scalp in lesional scalp, most notably in alopecia totalis/universalis.

Cells pooled from cutaneous lymph nodes were sorted on CD4, CD8alpha, NKG2D, NKG2ACE and other markers. As for this clone: Its antigen is currently unknown. Gene names are the mouse ones.

Following RNA extraction, reverse transcription yielded cDNA that acted as the sequencing template. Using immunoSEQ multiplex PCR, the repertoire was profiled, and TCRdb retains in-frame clones only, with some absent. There are roughly 260,000 clones in the sample, none observed a single time. The sequence was collected from a C3H/HeJ mouse with alopecia areata. The MHC haplotype recorded for the strain is H2-k. The sequencing sample was made of CD4+ T cells sorted from a lymph node.

The DNA read from the CDR3 is TGTGCTAGCAGTAGTCAGGACAACACAAACTCC. It specifies CASSSQDNTNS. The whole CDR3 region reads CASSSQDNTNSDYTF. The V and J genes are TRBV17 and TRBJ1-2, with a tentative D call TRBD1 (5 bases). The CDR3 end is not reached by the read, which stops 4 residues before it; the germline J gene fills it in. Germline values: CDR1 MNHDT, CDR2 YYDKIL. This CDR3 spans 15 amino acids. Trimming stripped 3 bases from V and 0 bases from J, with 11 bases between. The variable domain in full, completed from reference TRBV17 and TRBJ1-2, reads DTTVKQNPRYKLARVGKPVNLICSQTMNHDTMYWYQKKPNQAPKLLLFYYDKILNREADTFEKFQSSRPNNSFCSLYIGSAGLEYSAMYLCASSSQDNTNSDYTFGSGTRLLVI.